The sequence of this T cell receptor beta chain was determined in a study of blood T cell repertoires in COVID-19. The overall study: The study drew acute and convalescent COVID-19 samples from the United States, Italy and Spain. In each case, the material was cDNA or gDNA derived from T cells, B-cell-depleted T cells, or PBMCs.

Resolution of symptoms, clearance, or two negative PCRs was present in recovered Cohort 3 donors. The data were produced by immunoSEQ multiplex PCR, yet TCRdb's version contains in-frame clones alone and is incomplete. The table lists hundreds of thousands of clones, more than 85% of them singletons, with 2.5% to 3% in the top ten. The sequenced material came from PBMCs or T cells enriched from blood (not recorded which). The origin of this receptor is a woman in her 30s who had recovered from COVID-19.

CDR3 loop: CASSLIAGGGPDTQYF. The CDR3 DNA is TGTGCCAGCAGCCTAATAGCGGGAGGAGGACCAGATACGCAGTATTTT. The J gene is TRBJ2-3, the V gene TRBV3-1 (or the pseudogene TRBV3-2); 10 bases are shared with TRBD2. CDR1 LGHDT and CDR2 YNNKEL come from the germline V gene (reference sequence). V trimming: 4 bases; J trimming: 4 bases; junction bases outside the gene matches: 8. This CDR3 spans 16 amino acids.